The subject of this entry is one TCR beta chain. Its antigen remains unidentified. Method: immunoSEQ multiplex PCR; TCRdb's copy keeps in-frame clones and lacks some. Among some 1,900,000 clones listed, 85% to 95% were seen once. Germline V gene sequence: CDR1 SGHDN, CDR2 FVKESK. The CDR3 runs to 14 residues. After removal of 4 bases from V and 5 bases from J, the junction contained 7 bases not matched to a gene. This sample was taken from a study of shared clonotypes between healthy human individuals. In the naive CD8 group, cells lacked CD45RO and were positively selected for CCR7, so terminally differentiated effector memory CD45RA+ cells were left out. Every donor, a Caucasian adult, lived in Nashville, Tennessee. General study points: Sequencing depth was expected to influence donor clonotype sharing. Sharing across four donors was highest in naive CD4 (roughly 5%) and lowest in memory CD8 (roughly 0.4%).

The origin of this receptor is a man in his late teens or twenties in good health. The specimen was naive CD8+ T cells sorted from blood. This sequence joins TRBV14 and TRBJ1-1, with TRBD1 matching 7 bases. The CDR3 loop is CASSLTGLGTEAFF. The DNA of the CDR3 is TGTGCCAGCAGCCTGACAGGGTTGGGGACTGAAGCTTTCTTT. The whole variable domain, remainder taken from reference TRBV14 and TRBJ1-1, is EAGVTQFPSHSVIEKGQTVTLRCDPISGHDNLYWYRRVMGKEIKFLLHFVKESKQDESGMPNNRFLAERTGGTYSTLKVQPAELEDSGVYFCASSLTGLGTEAFFGQGTRLTVV.